This T cell receptor (beta chain) was retrieved from a study of blood T cell repertoires in COVID-19 (dated by TCRdb to about 2020). Regarding the research as a whole: Samples covering the acute and convalescent phases of COVID-19 were provided by collaborators in the United States, Italy and Spain. Samples were obtained from the ongoing ImmuneRACE study (first 160 participants) and from over 1,000 subjects provided by 6 global collaborators. Where available, HLA class I and class II types were taken from metadata supplied by the sample provider and were not determined by assay-based typing. The repertoires were released in a freely available public database meant as a resource for research on the immune response to SARS-CoV-2. The prospective study material was composed of cDNA or gDNA derived from T cells, B-cell-depleted T cells, or PBMCs. Sample metadata almost always included a de-identified subject ID, COVID-19 status, age in years and sex. Deeply sampled blood TCRbeta repertoires from subjects exposed to, actively infected with, or recovered from COVID-19 were included in the dataset.

Each collaborating institution followed its own protocols to collect whole blood in K2EDTA tubes. For TCRbeta analysis, collaborators shipped samples in one of three forms: frozen whole blood, isolated PBMCs, or DNA extracted from either of those sample types. Trimmed from V: 5 bases; trimmed from J: 0 bases; junction bases lacking a gene match: 3. The CDR3 covers 16 residues, taking in both the cysteine and the phenylalanine. The kept DNA is CDR3 alone, 48 bases in frame from the first base. From a lookup of the germline V gene, CDR1 and CDR2 are MDHEN and SYDVKM. Study-wide conclusions, independent of this receptor: How much clinical and demographic metadata was included differed by source and by participant, and the metadata was provided uncurated.

As regards this clone: The antigen this receptor binds is unknown. Base quality data are lacking; no much larger clone is found one base away.

The immunoSEQ Assay, a bias-controlled multiplex PCR, was used to amplify TCRbeta CDR3 regions from genomic DNA. The authors' pipeline ran thus. Within the assay, amplification of reference gene primers was used to estimate how many nucleated cells each sample contained. To quantify the absolute abundance of each unique TCRbeta CDR3 rearrangement, sequence reads were collapsed and filtered. For each sample, productive Simpson clonality was calculated by taking the square root of Simpson's diversity index across productive rearrangements. TCRdb obtained this table from immuneACCESS and retained in-frame rearrangements with V and J assigned. These tables miss some clones; where compared with another copy, unresolved V genes account for less than half of the shortfall, and the remainder is unexplained. That table furnishes V, J and clone size, whereas the DNA furnished D and trimming. The sample table records approximately 92,000 clones; 72% of these occur just once. Together, the top ten hold around 23% of the sample.

The chain links TRBV28 with TRBJ1-6; 8 bases in between match TRBD1. The sample was peripheral blood. The TCR sequence derives from a woman between 55 and 75 years old in a cohort sampled during active or convalescent COVID-19. The DNA sequence follows: TGTGCCAGCAGTCTACAGGGGGACTCCTATAATTCACCCCTCCACTTT. Translated, this is CASSLQGDSYNSPLHF. With all but the CDR3 taken from the reference TRBV28 and TRBJ1-6 genes, the full variable domain is: DVKVTQSSRYLVKRTGEKVFLECVQDMDHENMFWYRQDPGLGLRLIYFSYDVKMKEKGDIPEGYSVSREKKERFSLILESASTNQTSMYLCASSLQGDSYNSPLHFGNGTRLTVT.